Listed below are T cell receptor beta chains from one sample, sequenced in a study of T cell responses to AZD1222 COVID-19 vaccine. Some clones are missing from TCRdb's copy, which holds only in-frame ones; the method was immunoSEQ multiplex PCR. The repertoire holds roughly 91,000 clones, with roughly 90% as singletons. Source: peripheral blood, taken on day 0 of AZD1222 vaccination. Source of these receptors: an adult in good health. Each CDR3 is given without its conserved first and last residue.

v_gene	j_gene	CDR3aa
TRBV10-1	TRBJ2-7	ASSDPGLGEQY
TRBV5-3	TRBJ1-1	ARSPGVAADGTEAF
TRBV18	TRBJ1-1	ASSPFGEGASTEAF
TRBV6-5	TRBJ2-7	ASSYSTSGTYEQY
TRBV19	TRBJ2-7	ASSAGTGRYEQY
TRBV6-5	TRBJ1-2	ASSYSGGGGYT
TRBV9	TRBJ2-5	ASSVDSGRETQY
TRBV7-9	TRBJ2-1	ASSLGTSGNNEQF
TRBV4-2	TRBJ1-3	ASSLGAGTSGNTIY
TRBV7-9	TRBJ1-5	ASSLGANSNQPQH
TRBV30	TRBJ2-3	AWSGTSGRSGQY
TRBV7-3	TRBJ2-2	ASSLGNPAGELF
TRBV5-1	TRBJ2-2	ASSLSLTNTGELF
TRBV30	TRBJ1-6	AWSFYEALDSPLH
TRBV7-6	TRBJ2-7	ASSLVRGSAGEQY
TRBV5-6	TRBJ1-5	ASSLYRGIFVGGNQPQH
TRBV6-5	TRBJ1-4	ASGGRGATNEKLF
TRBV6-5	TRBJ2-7	ASSSGTSGGTYEQY
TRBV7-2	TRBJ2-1	ASSLGSGDEQF
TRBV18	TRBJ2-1	ASSPLFGTSGISNEQF
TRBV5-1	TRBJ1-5	ASSERQGGQPQH
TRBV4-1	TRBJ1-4	ASSPREGATNEKLF
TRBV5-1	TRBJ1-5	ASSLGHSNQPQH
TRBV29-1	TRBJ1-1	SAWTLPLSRTDSEAF
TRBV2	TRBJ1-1	ASSRGLTEAF
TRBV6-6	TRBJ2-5	ASSFSETQY
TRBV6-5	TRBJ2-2	ASSPGTSVTGELF
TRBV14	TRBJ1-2	ASSLGRSYGYT
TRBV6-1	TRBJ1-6	ASSDRARGSPLH
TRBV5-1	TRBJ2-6	ASSGTRAGANVLT
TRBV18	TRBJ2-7	ASSPRAGLGASGRLYEQY
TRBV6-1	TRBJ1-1	ASSDPGGFSEAF
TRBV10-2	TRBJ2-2	ASIGGTIGPGELF
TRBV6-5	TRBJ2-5	ASSYETSGNQETQY
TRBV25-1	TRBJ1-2	ASSEFGREYGYT
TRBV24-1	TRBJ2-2	ATSDRNTGELF
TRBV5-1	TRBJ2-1	ASSLTAGKNEQF
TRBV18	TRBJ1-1	ASSPRLGTEAF
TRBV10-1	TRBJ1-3	ASSDSAERNTIY
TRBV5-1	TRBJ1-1	ASSSQGGNTEAF
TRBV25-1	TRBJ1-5	ASSTLGSNQPQH
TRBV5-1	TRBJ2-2	ASSLTHTGELF
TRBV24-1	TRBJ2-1	ATSAAGSNEQF
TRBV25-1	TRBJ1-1	ACRDAGTEAF
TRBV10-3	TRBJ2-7	AISETYEQY
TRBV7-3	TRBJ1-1	ASSSGSMNTEAF
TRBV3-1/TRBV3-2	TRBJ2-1	ASSLQGAVDEQF
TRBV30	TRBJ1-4	AWSVVGEGEKLF
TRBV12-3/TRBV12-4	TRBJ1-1	ASSLVADTEAF
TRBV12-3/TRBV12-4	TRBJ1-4	ASSLPGPEKLF
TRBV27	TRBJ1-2	ASSSGQGDYGYT